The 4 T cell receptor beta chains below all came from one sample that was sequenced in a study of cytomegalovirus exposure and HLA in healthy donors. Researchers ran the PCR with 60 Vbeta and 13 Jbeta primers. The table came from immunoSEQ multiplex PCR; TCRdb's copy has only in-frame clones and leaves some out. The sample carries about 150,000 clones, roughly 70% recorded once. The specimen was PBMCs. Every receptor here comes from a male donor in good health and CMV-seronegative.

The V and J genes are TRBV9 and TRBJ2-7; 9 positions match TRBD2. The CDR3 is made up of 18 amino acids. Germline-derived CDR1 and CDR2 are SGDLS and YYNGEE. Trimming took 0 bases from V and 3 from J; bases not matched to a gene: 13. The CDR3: CASSVGASGEELVYEQYF. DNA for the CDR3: TGTGCCAGCAGCGTAGGCGCTAGCGGGGAAGAATTAGTCTACGAGCAGTACTTC.

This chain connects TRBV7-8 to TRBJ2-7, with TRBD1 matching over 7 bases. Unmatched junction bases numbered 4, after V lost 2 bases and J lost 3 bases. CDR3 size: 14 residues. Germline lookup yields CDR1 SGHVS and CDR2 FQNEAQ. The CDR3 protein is CASSLRGQRYEQYF. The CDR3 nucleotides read TGTGCCAGCAGCTTAAGGGGACAGCGCTACGAGCAGTACTTC.

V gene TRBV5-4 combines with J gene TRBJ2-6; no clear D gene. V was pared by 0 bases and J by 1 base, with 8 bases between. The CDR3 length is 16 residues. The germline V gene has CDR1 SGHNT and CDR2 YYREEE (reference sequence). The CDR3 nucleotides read TGTGCCAGCAGCTTGGTCGGTGCGTCTGGGGCCAACGTCCTGACTTTC. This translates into CASSLVGASGANVLTF. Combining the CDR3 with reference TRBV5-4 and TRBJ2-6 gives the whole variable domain ETGVTQSPTHLIKTRGQQVTLRCSSQSGHNTVSWYQQALGQGPQFIFQYYREEENGRGNFPPRFSGLQFPNYSSELNVNALELDDSALYLCASSLVGASGANVLTFGAGSRLTVL.

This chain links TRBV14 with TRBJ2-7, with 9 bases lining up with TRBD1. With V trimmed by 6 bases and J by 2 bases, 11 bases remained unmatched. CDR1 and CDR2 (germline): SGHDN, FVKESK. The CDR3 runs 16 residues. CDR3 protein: CASSLKGDRVTYEQYF. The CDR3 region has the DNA TGTGCCAGCAGTCTCAAGGGGGACAGGGTTACCTACGAGCAGTACTTC.